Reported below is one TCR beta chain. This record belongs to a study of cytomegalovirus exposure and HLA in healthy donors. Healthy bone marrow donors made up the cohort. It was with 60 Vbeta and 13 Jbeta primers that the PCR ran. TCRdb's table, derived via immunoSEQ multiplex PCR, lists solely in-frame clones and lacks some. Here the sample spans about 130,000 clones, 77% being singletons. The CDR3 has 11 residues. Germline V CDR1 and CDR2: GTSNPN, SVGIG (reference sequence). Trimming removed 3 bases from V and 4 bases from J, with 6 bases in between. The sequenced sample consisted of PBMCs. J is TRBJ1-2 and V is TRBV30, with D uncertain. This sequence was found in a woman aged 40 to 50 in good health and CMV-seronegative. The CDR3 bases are TGTGCCTGGAGGGCATCCTATGGCTACACCTTC. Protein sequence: CAWRASYGYTF.